This T cell receptor (beta chain) was recorded in a study of glioma-infiltrating T cells. Study-wide results and caveats: Very few CDR3 sequences were shared between tissue and blood. Non-neoplastic patients had below-expected tissue-blood divergence, while all gliomas exceeded expectation.

This CDR3 comprises 15 residues. Germline-derived CDR1 and CDR2 are MGHRA and YSYEKL. The V and J ends lost 1 base and 1 base, in that order; junction bases with no gene match: 3. There are many counts of this clonotype. Antigen unknown. Using RNA template, CDR3s of TCR alpha and beta were amplified with iRepertoire arm-PCR. For one-step reverse transcription and amplification, roughly 95-400 ng of tissue mRNA or PBMC total RNA was used. TCRdb reprocessed the multiplex PCR reads via MiXCR and lists one record per CDR3 protein. The sample consists of about 200,000 distinct CDR3 sequences, more than 25% of them appearing once.

The TCR was taken from a human donor with low-grade glioma or glioblastoma, undergoing nonglioma brain surgery, or in good health (not recorded which). Sequences were obtained from glioma tissue, nonneoplastic brain tissue, or PBMCs (not recorded which). V and J are TRBV4-1 and TRBJ1-1; TRBD1 matches 7 bases. The chain's CDR3 is CASSQGAGGNTEAFF. CDR3 bases: TGCGCCAGCAGCCAAGGGGCAGGGGGGAACACTGAAGCTTTCTTT.